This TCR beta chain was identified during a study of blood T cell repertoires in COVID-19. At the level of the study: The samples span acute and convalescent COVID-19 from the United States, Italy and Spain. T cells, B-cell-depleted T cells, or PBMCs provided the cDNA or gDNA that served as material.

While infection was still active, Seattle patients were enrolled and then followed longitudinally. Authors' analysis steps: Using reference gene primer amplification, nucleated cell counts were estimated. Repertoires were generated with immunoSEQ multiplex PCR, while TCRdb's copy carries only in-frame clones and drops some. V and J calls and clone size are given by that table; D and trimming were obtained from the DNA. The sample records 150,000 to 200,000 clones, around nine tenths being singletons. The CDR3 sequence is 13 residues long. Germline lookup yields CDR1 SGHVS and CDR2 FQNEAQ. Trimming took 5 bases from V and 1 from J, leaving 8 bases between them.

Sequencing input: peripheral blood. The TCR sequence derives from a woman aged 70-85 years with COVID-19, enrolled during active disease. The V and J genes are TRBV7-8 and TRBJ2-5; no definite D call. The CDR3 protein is CASSRDTQETQYF. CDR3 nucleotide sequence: TGTGCCAGCAGCCGAGACACCCAAGAGACCCAGTACTTC.